Detailed here is one T cell receptor beta chain. V gave up 3 bases and J gave up 4 bases, with 10 bases separating them. From germline, CDR1 is SGHDT and CDR2 YYEEEE. The CDR3 extends over 14 amino acids. Data came from immunoSEQ multiplex PCR; TCRdb stores just in-frame clones and leaves some out. The sample has around 48,000 clones, over 90% seen once. The data stem from a study of control samples from healthy donors and cancer patients. Sequences were obtained from PBMCs. The chain is built from TRBV5-6 and TRBJ1-4; D might be TRBD1 (5 bases). The sequence was obtained from a woman between 50 and 59 years old with head and neck cancer. The CDR3 protein is CASSWGTGNEKLFF. The CDR3 DNA sequence: TGTGCCAGCAGCTGGGGCACTGGTAATGAAAAACTGTTTTTT.